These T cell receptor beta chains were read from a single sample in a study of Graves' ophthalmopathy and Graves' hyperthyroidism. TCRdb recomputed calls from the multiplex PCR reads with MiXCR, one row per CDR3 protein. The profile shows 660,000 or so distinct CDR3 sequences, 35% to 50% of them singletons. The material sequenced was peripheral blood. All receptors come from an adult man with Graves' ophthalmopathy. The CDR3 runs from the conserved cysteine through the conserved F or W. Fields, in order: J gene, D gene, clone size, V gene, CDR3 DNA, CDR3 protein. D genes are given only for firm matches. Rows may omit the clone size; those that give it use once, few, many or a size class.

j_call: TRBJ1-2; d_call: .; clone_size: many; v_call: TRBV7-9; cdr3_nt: TGCGCCAGCAGCCCAGGTCGGTTAGTTAACTATGGCTACACCTTC; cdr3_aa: CASSPGRLVNYGYTF
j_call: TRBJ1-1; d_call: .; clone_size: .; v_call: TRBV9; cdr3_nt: TGTGCCAGCAGCGTAGGGAGGGCTGAAGCTTTCTTT; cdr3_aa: CASSVGRAEAFF
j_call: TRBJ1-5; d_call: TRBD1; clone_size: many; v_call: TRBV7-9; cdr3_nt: TGTGCCAGCAGCCGCACCGACAGGGGGTGGCAGCCCCAGCATTTT; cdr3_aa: CASSRTDRGWQPQHF
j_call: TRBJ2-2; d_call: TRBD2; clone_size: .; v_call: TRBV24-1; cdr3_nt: TGTGCCACCAGTGACGGCGGGAGGTCGCACACCGGGGAGCTGTTTTTT; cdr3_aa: CATSDGGRSHTGELFF
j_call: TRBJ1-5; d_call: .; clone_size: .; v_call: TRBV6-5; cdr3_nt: TGTGCCAGCAGAGAAGTTCGGAATCAGCCCCAGCATTTT; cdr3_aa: CASREVRNQPQHF
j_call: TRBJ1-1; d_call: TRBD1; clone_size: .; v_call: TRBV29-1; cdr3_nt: TGCAGCGTACGACAGGGTTTTGGCACTGAAGCTTTCTTT; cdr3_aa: CSVRQGFGTEAFF
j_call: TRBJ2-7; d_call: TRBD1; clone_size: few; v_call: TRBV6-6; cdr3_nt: TGTGCCAGCAGTGTGGGGGACAGGTCACGGGAGCAGTACTTC; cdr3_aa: CASSVGDRSREQYF
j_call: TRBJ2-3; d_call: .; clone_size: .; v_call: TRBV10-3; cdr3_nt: TGTGCCATCAGTGAGTCGATACAGGGAGGTGATACGCAGTATTTT; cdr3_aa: CAISESIQGGDTQYF
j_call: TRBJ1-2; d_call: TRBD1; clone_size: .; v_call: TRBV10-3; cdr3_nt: TGTGCCATCAGTACCGCCGGGACAGGGAACTATGGCTACACCTTC; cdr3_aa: CAISTAGTGNYGYTF
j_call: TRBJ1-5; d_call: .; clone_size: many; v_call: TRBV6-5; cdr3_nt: TGTGCCAGCACCGGCCAAGCCCTTCGGGGGCCCCAGCATTTT; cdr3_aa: CASTGQALRGPQHF
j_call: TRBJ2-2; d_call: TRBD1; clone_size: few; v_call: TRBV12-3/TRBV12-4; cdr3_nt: TGTGCTAGTGGTTTGGGACAGGGGATTGACACCGGGGAGCTGTTTTTT; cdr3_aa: CASGLGQGIDTGELFF
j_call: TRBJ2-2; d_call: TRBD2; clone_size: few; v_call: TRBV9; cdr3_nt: TGTGCCAGCAGCGAACGGACTAGCGGGGGGACAAGTTATAACACCGGGGAGCTGTTTTTT; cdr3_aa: CASSERTSGGTSYNTGELFF
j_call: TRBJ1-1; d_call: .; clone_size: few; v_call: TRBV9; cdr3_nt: TGTGCCAGCGTTGTCCTGAACACTGAAGCTTTCTTT; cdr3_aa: CASVVLNTEAFF
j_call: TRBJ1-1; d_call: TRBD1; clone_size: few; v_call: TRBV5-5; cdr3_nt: TGTGCCAGCAGCTACCTAAGGACAGGTGAAGCTTTCTTT; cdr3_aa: CASSYLRTGEAFF
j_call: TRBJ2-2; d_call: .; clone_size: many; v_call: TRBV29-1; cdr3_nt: TGCAGCGTTGAGTGGGGGGCTGCCGGGGAGCTGTTTTTT; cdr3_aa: CSVEWGAAGELFF
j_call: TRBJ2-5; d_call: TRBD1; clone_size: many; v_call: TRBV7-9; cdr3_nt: TGTGCCAGCAGCCCCAGGACAGGTTCTCTCTTAGAGACCCAGTACTTC; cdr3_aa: CASSPRTGSLLETQYF
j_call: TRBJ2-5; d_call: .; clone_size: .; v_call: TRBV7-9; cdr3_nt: TGTGCCAGCAGCTCAGGGGTGGGGGGAGAGCAAGAGACCCAGTACTTC; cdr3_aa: CASSSGVGGEQETQYF
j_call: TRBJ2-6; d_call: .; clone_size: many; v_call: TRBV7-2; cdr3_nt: TGTGCCAGCAGCTTGGACATCTCTGGGGCCAACGTCCTGACTTTC; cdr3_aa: CASSLDISGANVLTF
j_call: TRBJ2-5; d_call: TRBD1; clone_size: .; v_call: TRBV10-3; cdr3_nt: TGTGCCATCGGGACAGGGAGTTGGGAGACCCAGTACTTC; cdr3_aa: CAIGTGSWETQYF
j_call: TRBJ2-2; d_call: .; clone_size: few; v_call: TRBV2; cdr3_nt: TGTGCCAGCAGAGAACTAGCGAACACCGGGGAGCTGTTTTTT; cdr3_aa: CASRELANTGELFF
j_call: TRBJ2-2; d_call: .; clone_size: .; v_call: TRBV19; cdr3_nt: TGTGCCAGTAGTATAGCAGGGGGGGTCGACACCGGGGAGCTGTTTTTT; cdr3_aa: CASSIAGGVDTGELFF
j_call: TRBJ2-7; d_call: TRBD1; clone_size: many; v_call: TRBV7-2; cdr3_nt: TGTGCCAGCAGCTTAGCGGGACAGGGGGCCTACGAGCAGTACTTC; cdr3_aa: CASSLAGQGAYEQYF
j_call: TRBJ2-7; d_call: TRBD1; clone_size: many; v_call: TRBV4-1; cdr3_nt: TGCGCCAGCAGCCACTTGGGACAGTCTCCCTACGAGCAGTACTTC; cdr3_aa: CASSHLGQSPYEQYF
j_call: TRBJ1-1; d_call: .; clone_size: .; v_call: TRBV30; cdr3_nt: TGTGCCGGTGAACAGGGCCCTGAAGCTTTCTTT; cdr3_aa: CAGEQGPEAFF
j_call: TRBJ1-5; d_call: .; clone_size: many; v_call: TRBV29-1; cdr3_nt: TGCAGCGTCTCCGACCACAATCAGCCCCAGCATTTT; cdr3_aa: CSVSDHNQPQHF
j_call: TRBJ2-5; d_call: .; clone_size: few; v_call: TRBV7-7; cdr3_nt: TGTGCTAGCAGCGACAGTGCTATCCAAGAGACCCAGTACTTC; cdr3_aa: CASSDSAIQETQYF
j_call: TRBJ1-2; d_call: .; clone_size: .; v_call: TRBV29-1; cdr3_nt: TGCAGCAGCTTGGTCGTAGGACTCAGCTATGGCTACACCTTC; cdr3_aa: CSSLVVGLSYGYTF
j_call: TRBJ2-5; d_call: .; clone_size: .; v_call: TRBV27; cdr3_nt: TGTGCCGGGGGAGGTGGGGCAGAGGCCCAGTACTTC; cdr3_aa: CAGGGGAEAQYF
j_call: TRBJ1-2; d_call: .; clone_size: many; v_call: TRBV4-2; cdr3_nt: TGTGCCAGCAGCCACGACAGCGCTAACTATGGCTACACCTTC; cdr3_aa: CASSHDSANYGYTF
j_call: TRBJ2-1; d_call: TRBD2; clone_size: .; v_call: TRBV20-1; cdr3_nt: TGCAGTGCTAGGCTAGCGGGAATACGCGATGAGCAGTTCTTC; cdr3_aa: CSARLAGIRDEQFF
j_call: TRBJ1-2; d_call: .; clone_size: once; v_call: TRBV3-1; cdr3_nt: TGTGCCAGCAGCCAATTCTCTACTAACTATGGCTACACCTTC; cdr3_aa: CASSQFSTNYGYTF
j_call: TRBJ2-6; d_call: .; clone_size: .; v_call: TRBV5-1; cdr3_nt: TGCGCCAGCGTTGAAGAGCTCAGGCACTCTGGGGCCAACGTCCTGACTTTC; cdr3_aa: CASVEELRHSGANVLTF
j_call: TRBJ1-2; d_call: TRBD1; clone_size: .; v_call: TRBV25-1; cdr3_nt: TGTGCCAGCAGCGACCGGGACAGGGACTATGGCTACACCTTC; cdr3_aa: CASSDRDRDYGYTF
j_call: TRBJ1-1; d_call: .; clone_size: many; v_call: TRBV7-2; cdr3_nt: TGTGCCAGCAGCTTATGGGCAGGCCTGAACACTGAAGCTTTCTTT; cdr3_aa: CASSLWAGLNTEAFF
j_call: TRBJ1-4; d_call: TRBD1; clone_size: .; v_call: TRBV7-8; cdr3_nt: TGTGCCAGCAGCTTAGCAACAGGGGGGAATGAAAAACTGTTTTTT; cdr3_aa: CASSLATGGNEKLFF
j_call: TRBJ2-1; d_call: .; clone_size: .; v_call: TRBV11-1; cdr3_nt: TGTGCCAGCAGCTTAGAGAGACTAGTCGGGTTGGGGCAGTTCTTC; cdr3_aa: CASSLERLVGLGQFF
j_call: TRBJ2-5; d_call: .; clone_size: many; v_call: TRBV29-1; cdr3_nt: TGCAGCGTGGGAGAACACGTACCCCAAGAGACCCAGTACTTC; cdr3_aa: CSVGEHVPQETQYF
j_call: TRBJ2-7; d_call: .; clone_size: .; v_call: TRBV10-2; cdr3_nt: TGTGCCAGCAGCTCGCCCGAGGGCTCCTACGAGCAGTACTTC; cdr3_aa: CASSSPEGSYEQYF
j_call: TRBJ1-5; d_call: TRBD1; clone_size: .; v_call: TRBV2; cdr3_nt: TGTGCCAGCAGCGGGACAGGGGCGGTAGCAAATCAGCCCCAGCATTTT; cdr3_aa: CASSGTGAVANQPQHF
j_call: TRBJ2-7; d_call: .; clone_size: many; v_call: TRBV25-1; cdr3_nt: TGTGCCAGCAGCAACAAGAGCTCCTACGAGCAGTACTTC; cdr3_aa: CASSNKSSYEQYF
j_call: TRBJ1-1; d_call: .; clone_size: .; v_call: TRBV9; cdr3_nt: TGTGCCAGCAGCCCTCCGGGGGCTGAAGCTTTCTTT; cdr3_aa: CASSPPGAEAFF
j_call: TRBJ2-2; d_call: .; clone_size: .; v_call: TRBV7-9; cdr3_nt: TGTGCCAGCAGCTTATGGCCTAGCGAGAACACCGGGGAGCTGTTTTTT; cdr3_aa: CASSLWPSENTGELFF
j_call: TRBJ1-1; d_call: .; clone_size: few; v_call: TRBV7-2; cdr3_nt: TGTGCCAGCAGTCGCGACATGGGGGCGCGGGCTTTCTTT; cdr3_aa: CASSRDMGARAFF
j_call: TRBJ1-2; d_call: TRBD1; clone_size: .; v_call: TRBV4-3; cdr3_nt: TGCGCCAGCAGCCAACATCCGGGACAGGGGAGGAATAGCTACACCTTC; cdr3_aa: CASSQHPGQGRNSYTF
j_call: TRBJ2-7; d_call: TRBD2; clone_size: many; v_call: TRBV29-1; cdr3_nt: TGCAGCGTGAGGACTAGCGGGAACGAGCAGTACTTC; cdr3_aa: CSVRTSGNEQYF
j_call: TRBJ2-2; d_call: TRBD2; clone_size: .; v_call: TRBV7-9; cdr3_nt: TGTGCCAGCAGCTTAACGAGCGGGGGTTCCGAGGTGTTTTTT; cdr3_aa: CASSLTSGGSEVFF